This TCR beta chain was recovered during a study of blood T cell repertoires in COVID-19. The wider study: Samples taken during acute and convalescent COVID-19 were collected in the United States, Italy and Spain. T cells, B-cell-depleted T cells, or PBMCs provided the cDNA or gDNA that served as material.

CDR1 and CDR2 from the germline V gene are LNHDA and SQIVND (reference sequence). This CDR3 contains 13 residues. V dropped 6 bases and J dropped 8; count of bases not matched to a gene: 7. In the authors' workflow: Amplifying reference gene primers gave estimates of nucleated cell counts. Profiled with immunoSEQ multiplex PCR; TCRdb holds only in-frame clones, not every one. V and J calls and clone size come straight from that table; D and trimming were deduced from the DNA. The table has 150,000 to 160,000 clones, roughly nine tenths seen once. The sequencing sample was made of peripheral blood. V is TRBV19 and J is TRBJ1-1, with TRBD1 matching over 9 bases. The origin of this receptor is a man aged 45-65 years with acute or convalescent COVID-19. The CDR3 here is CASRITGGFEAFF. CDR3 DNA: TGTGCCAGTAGAATAACAGGGGGCTTCGAAGCTTTCTTT.